What follows is one T cell receptor beta chain and its context. Its antigen is unknown. Germline-derived CDR1 and CDR2 are LNHDA and SQIVND (reference sequence). The V gene lost 5 bases and the J gene lost 7 bases, with 20 bases spanning the gap. The CDR3 sequence is 15 residues long. Sequencing was performed with immunoSEQ multiplex PCR; in TCRdb, only in-frame clones are kept and a portion is missing. In the table there are under 55,000 clones, about 81% of which are singletons. The sample is drawn from a study of T cell responses to AZD1222 COVID-19 vaccine. Study-level background: Second-dose recipients at about 4 or about 12 weeks were treated as one pooled group.

Findings of the study overall: Close to half of spike-specific TCRs reportedly recognize unmutated variant regions. Only after the peak T cell response were repertoires sampled. Possibly, clonal diversity was underestimated; donors were largely white British and included more females.

The TCR sequence derives from an adult in good health. The rearrangement links TRBV19 to TRBJ1-2, with D unresolved. The source was peripheral blood, collected on day 0 of AZD1222 vaccination. The CDR3 DNA sequence: TGTGCCAGTAGTCTCCCAGGAATGAACCCGGGTGGCTACACCTTC. Its protein is CASSLPGMNPGGYTF.